A single sample is the source of the 14 T cell receptor beta chains below, sequenced in a study of CD8+ T cells in alopecia areata. Extracted RNA was reverse transcribed into cDNA, the sequencing template. Generated by immunoSEQ multiplex PCR, the TCRdb table keeps only in-frame clones and is missing some. The sample includes around 200,000 clones, around 63% of them seen just once. The sample was CD4+ T cells sorted from blood, taken at week 0. The receptors were gathered from a human donor with alopecia areata.

The V call is TRBV18, the J call TRBJ1-5; 12 bases align to TRBD1. Germline CDR1 reads KGHSH; CDR2 reads LQKENI. With V trimmed by 2 bases and J by 2 bases, 7 bases remained unmatched. CDR3 length: 18 amino acids. The CDR3 region is CASSPSGTGGSRNQPQHF. CDR3 DNA sequence: TGTGCCAGCTCACCATCCGGGACAGGGGGCTCTCGCAATCAGCCCCAGCATTTT.

This chain joins TRBV7-6 and TRBJ2-2; no firm D call. The CDR3 loop spans 14 amino acids. CDR1 is SGHVS and CDR2 is FNYEAQ in the germline V gene. V lost 7 bases, J lost 4 bases, and 13 bases lay in between. The CDR3 sequence: CASKPSEFTGELFF. The CDR3 DNA is TGTGCCAGCAAACCTTCTGAGTTCACCGGGGAGCTGTTTTTT.

This clone was detected once. This chain joins TRBV5-6 and TRBJ2-1; TRBD1 aligns across 7 bases. Trimming cost V 5 bases and J 5 bases; bases outside gene matches: 10. The CDR3 consists of 15 residues. From germline, CDR1 is SGHDT and CDR2 YYEEEE. CDR3 in DNA: TGTGCCAGCAGAACAACTCGGACAGGTGACAATGAGCAGTTCTTC. Translating gives CASRTTRTGDNEQFF.

The chain is built from TRBV4-3 and TRBJ2-1; D call uncertain. The CDR3 length is 13 residues. Trimming took off 1 base at V and 4 bases at J, with 5 bases between the two ends. Germline V CDR1 and CDR2: LGHNA, YSLEER. The CDR3 loop is CASSQGSYNEQFF. Here the CDR3 DNA reads TGCGCCAGCAGCCAAGGATCTTACAATGAGCAGTTCTTC.

The CDR3 here is CSVGTGEGLANYGYTF. As DNA, the CDR3 is TGCAGCGTTGGAACAGGGGAGGGTCTCGCTAACTATGGCTACACCTTC. The rearrangement joins TRBV29-1 to TRBJ1-2; the match to TRBD1 covers 7 bases. The V and J ends lost 4 bases and 0 bases, in that order; junction bases with no gene match: 11. The CDR3 has 16 amino acids. Germline CDR1 SQVTM, CDR2 ANQGSEA.

The chain couples TRBV30 to TRBJ1-1; 8 bases map to TRBD1. Germline values: CDR1 GTSNPN, CDR2 SVGIG (reference sequence). The ends lost 7 bases at V and 2 bases at J; junction bases unmatched: 6. The CDR3 extends over 13 amino acids. The CDR3 DNA reads TGTGCCTCCCAGACAGGGGAAAACACTGAAGCTTTCTTT. This translates into CASQTGENTEAFF.

This clone turned up a few times. The junction differs from germline at one of its ends, possibly a read error. This chain joins TRBV29-1 and TRBJ2-3; the D is unclear. CDR1 is SQVTM and CDR2 is ANQGSEA in the germline V gene. The CDR3 extends over 12 amino acids. In nucleotides, the CDR3 is TGCAGCGCTGAAGCGAACACAGATACGCAGTATTTT. Its translation is CSAEANTDTQYF.

The V and J genes are TRBV10-3 and TRBJ1-6; no clear D gene. CDR3 size: 14 residues. V lost 10 bases, J lost 9 bases, and 19 bases lay in between. Germline values: CDR1 ENHRY, CDR2 SYGVKD. CDR3 sequence reads: CATREEVGGSPLHF. The CDR3, as DNA: TGTGCCACTCGAGAGGAGGTTGGTGGTTCACCCCTCCACTTT.

The genes are TRBV14 and TRBJ2-1, with TRBD2 as a possible D gene (6 bases). Germline V lookup: CDR1 SGHDN, CDR2 FVKESK. This CDR3 has 17 residues. With 3 bases removed from V and 2 bases from J, the gap between germline ends came to 17 bases. DNA of the CDR3: TGTGCCAGCAGCCATTCGTCGGGGGTCCCAGCCTACAATGAGCAGTTCTTC. It translates to CASSHSSGVPAYNEQFF.

The chain recombines TRBV30 with TRBJ1-5, with no clear D. The V gene's germline CDR1 is GTSNPN and CDR2 SVGIG (reference sequence). There are 12 residues in the CDR3. V lost 2 bases and J lost 3, with 5 bases in between. The CDR3 coding sequence is TGTGCCTGGAGTCAGGACAATCAGCCCCAGCATTTT. It encodes CAWSQDNQPQHF.

The chain carries TRBV2 and TRBJ1-4; the D is unclear. Germline CDR1 and CDR2: SNHLY and FYNNEI. The CDR3 length is 11 residues. Trimming shortened V by 3 bases and J by 8 bases, and 4 bases separated the two germline ends. The CDR3 region has the DNA TGTGCCAGCAGTGAGGGAGAAAAACTGTTTTTT. Translation: CASSEGEKLFF.

This chain joins TRBV7-3 and TRBJ2-3, with TRBD1 matching over 10 bases. CDR1 SGHTA and CDR2 FQGTGA come from the germline V gene. Losses at the gene ends were 3 bases for V and 6 bases for J; bases not matched to a gene: 3. The CDR3 length is 14 residues. The CDR3 sequence: CASSFDRGLDTQYF. The CDR3 region has the DNA TGTGCCAGCAGCTTCGACAGGGGGCTGGATACGCAGTATTTT.

The gene calls are TRBV10-3 and TRBJ2-2, with D perhaps matching TRBD1 or TRBD2 (5 bases each). This CDR3 comprises 14 residues. Germline-derived CDR1 and CDR2 are ENHRY and SYGVKD. Trimming pared 6 bases from V and 6 bases from J, leaving 14 bases between. CDR3 in DNA: TGTGCCATCAGCGGGGCAGGAACCGCCGGGGAGCTGTTTTTT. It translates to CAISGAGTAGELFF.

The sample holds a few counts of this clone. This chain joins TRBV18 and TRBJ2-7; D may be TRBD1 or TRBD2 (5 bases each). Trimming shortened V by 2 bases and J by 2 bases, and 10 bases separated the two germline ends. CDR3 size: 14 residues. Germline CDR1 KGHSH, CDR2 LQKENI. The CDR3 nucleotides read TGTGCCAGCTCACCAAGGGACGGGGCCTACGAGCAGTACTTC. This translates into CASSPRDGAYEQYF. The full variable domain, its missing parts supplied by reference TRBV18 and TRBJ2-7, is NAGVMQNPRHLVRRRGQEARLRCSPMKGHSHVYWYRQLPEEGLKFMVYLQKENIIDESGMPKERFSAEFPKEGPSILRIQQVVRGDSAAYFCASSPRDGAYEQYFGPGTRLTVT.